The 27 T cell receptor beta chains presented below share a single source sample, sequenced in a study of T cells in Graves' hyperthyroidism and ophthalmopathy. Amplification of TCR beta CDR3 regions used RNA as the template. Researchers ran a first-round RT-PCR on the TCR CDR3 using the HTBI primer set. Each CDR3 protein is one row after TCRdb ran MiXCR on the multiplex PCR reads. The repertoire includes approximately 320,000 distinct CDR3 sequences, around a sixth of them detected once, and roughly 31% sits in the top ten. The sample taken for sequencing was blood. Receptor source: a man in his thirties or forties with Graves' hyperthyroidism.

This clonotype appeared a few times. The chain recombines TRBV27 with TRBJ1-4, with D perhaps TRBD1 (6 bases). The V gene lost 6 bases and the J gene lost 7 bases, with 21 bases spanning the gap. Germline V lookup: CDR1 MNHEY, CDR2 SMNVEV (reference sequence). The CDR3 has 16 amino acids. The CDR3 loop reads CASRTNGTVRGEKLFF. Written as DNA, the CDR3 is TGTGCCAGCAGGACCAACGGGACCGTCAGGGGTGAAAAACTGTTTTTT.

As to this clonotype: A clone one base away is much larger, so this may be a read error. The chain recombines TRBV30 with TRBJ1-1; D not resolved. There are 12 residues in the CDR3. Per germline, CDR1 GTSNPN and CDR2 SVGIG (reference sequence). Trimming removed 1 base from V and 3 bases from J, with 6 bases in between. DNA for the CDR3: TGTGCCTGGAGTGACAAGGACACTGAAGCTTTCTTT. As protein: CAWSDKDTEAFF. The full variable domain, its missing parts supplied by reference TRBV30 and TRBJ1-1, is SQTIHQWPATLVQPVGSPLSLECTVEGTSNPNLYWYRQAAGRGLQLLFYSVGIGQISSEVPQNLSASRPQDRQFILSSKKLLLSDSGFYLCAWSDKDTEAFFGQGTRLTVV.

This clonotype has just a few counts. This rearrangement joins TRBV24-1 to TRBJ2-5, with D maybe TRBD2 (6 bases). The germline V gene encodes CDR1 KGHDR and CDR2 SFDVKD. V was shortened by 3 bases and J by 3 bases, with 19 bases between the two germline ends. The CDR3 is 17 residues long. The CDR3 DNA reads TGTGCCACCAGTGATCCAACCCTTCGGGGGTCGGAAGAGACCCAGTACTTC. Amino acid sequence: CATSDPTLRGSEETQYF.

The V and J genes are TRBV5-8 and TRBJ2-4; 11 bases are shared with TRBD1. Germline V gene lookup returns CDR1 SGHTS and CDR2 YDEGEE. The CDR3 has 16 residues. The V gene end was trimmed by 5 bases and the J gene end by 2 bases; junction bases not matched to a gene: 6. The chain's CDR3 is CASSPGQGATKNIQYF. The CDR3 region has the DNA TGTGCCAGCAGTCCAGGACAGGGGGCGACCAAAAACATTCAGTACTTC.

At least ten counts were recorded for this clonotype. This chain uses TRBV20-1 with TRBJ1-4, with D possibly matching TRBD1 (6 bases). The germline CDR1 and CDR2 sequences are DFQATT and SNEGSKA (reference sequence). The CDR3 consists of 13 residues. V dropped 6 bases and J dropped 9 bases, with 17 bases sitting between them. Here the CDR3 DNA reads TGCAGTGCCGTATCAATGGACAGACAAAAACTGTTTTTT. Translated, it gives CSAVSMDRQKLFF.

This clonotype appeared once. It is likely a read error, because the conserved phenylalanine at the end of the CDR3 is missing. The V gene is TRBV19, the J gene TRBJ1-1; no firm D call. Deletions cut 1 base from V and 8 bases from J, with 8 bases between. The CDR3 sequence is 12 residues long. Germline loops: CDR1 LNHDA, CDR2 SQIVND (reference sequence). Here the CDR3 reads CASSIGGVEAFI. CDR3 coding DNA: TGTGCCAGTAGTATAGGAGGCGTAGAAGCTTTCATT.

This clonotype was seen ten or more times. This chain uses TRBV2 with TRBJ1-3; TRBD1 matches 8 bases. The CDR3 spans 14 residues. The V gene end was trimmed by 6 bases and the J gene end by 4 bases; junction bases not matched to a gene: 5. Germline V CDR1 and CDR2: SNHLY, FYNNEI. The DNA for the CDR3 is TGTGCCAGCAGAGAAAGGACAGGGGGAAACACCATATATTTT. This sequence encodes CASRERTGGNTIYF.

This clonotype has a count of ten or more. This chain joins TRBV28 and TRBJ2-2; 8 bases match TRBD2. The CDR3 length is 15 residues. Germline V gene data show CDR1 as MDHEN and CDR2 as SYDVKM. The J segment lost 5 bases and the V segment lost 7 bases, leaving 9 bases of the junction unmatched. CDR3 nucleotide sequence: TGTGCCAGCACCCCGGGGGGGGACCGGACCGGGGAGCTGTTTTTT. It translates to CASTPGGDRTGELFF.

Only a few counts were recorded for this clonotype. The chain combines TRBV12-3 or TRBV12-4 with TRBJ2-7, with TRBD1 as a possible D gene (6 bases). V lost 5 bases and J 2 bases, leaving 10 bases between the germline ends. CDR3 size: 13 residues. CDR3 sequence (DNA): TGTGCCAGCAGTGCAGGGGAAACCTACGAGCAGTACTTC. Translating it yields CASSAGETYEQYF.

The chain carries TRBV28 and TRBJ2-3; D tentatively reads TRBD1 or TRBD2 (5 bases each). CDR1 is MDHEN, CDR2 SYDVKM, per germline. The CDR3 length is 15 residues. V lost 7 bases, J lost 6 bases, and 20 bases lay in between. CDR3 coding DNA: TGTGCCAGCAAAAGACCGGGACGTCACGGGGATACGCAGTATTTT. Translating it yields CASKRPGRHGDTQYF. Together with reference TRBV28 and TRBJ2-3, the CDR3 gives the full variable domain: DVKVTQSSRYLVKRTGEKVFLECVQDMDHENMFWYRQDPGLGLRLIYFSYDVKMKEKGDIPEGYSVSREKKERFSLILESASTNQTSMYLCASKRPGRHGDTQYFGPGTRLTVL.

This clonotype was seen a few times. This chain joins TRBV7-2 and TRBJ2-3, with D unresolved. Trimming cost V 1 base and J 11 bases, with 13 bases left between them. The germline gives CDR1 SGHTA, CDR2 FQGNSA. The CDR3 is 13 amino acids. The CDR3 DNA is TGTGCCAGCAGCTTAGTCGCTGTTGTTGGGCAGTATTTT. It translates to CASSLVAVVGQYF.

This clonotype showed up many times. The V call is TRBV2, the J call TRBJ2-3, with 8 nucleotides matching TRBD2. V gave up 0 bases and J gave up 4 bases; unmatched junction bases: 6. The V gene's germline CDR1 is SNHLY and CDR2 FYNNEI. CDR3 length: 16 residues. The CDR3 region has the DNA TGTGCCAGCAGTGAAGCGGGTAGCGGGATGGCAGATACGCAGTATTTT. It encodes CASSEAGSGMADTQYF.

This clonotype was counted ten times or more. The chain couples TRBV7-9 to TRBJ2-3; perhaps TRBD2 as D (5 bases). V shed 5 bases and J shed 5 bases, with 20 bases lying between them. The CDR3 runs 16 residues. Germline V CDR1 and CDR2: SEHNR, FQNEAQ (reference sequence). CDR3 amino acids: CASSPVRGRQGDTQYF. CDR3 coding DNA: TGTGCCAGCAGCCCGGTGCGTGGGAGACAAGGAGATACGCAGTATTTT. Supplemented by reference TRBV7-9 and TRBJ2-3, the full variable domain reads DTGVSQNPRHKITKRGQNVTFRCDPISEHNRLYWYRQTLGQGPEFLTYFQNEAQLEKSRLLSDRFSAERPKGSFSTLEIQRTEQGDSAMYLCASSPVRGRQGDTQYFGPGTRLTVL.

CDR3 coding DNA: TGTGCCAGCAGTAAACCGGGACTCTACGAGCAGTACTTC. Translated, it gives CASSKPGLYEQYF. The chain recombines TRBV6-1 with TRBJ2-7; tentative D call: TRBD2 (6 bases). Germline V gives CDR1 MNHNS, CDR2 SASEGT. The CDR3 has 13 residues. Trimming pared 5 bases from V and 3 bases from J, leaving 11 bases between.

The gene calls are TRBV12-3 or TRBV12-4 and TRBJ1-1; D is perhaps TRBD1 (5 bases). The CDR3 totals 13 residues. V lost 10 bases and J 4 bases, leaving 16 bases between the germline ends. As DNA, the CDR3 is TGTGCCACCAGGCGCCAGGGCGGCACTGAAGCTTTCTTT. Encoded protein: CATRRQGGTEAFF.

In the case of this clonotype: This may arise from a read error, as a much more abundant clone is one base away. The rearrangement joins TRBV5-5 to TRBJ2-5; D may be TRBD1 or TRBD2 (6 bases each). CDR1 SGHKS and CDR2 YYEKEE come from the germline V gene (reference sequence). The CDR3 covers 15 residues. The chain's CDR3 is CASSDRRAIQETRYF. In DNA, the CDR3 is TGTGCCAGCAGCGACAGGAGGGCGATCCAAGAGACCCGGTACTTC.

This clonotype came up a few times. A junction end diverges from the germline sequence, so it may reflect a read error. The CDR3 is CASSPSPSYNEQFF. CDR3 nucleotides: TGTGCTAGCAGCCCCTCCCCCTCCTACAATGAGCAGTTCTTC. The chain uses TRBV7-7 and TRBJ2-1; no reliable D call. Germline CDR1 reads SSHAT; CDR2 reads FNYEAQ (reference sequence). This CDR3 region has 14 residues.

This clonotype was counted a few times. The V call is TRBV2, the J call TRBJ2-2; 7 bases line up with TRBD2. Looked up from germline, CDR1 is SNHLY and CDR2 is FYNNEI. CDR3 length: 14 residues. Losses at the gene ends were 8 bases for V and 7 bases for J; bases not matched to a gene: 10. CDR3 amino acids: CASGGGSRGGELFF. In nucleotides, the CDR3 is TGTGCCAGCGGTGGCGGGAGTAGGGGCGGGGAGCTGTTTTTT. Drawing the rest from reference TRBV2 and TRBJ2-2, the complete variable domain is EPEVTQTPSHQVTQMGQEVILRCVPISNHLYFYWYRQILGQKVEFLVSFYNNEISEKSEIFDDQFSVERPDGSNFTLKIRSTKLEDSAMYFCASGGGSRGGELFFGEGSRLTVL.

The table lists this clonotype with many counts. The CDR3 protein is CASSPEGQGALGYTF. DNA for the CDR3: TGTGCCAGCAGCCCAGAGGGACAGGGGGCTCTGGGCTACACCTTC. The J gene is TRBJ1-2, the V gene TRBV3-1; 12 bases match TRBD1. V trimming: 4 bases; J trimming: 8 bases; junction bases outside the gene matches: 8. Germline assignment: CDR1 LGHDT and CDR2 YNNKEL (reference sequence). CDR3 length equals 15 residues.

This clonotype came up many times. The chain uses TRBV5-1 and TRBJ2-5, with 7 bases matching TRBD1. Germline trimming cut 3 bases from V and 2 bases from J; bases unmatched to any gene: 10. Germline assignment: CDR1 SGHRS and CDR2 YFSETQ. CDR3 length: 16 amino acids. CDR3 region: CASSSSALRGQETQYF. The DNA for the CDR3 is TGCGCCAGCAGCTCATCTGCCCTCAGGGGGCAAGAGACCCAGTACTTC.

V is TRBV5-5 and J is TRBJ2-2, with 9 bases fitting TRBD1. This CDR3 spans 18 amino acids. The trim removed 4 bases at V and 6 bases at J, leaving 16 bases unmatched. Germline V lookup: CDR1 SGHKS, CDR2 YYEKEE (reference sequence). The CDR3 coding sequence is TGTGCCAGCAGCCCCCGCTCCGGGACAGGGCTAAGACCCGGGGAGCTGTTTTTT. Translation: CASSPRSGTGLRPGELFF.

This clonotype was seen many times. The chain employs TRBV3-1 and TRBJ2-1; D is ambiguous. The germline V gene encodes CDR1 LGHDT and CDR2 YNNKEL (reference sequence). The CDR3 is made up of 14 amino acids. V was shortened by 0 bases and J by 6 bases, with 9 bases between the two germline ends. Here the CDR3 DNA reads TGTGCCAGCAGCCAAGACAACAGCCCCAATGAGCAGTTCTTC. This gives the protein CASSQDNSPNEQFF.

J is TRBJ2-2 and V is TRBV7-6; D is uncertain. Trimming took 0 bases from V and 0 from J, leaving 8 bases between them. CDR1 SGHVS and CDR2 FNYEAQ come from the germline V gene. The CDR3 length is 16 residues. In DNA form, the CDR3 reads TGTGCCAGCAGCTTAGCGGGGAACACGAACACCGGGGAGCTGTTTTTT. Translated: CASSLAGNTNTGELFF. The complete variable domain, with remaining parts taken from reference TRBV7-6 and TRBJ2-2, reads GAGVSQSPRYKVTKRGQDVALRCDPISGHVSLYWYRQALGQGPEFLTYFNYEAQQDKSGLPNDRFSAERPEGSISTLTIQRTEQRDSAMYRCASSLAGNTNTGELFFGEGSRLTVL.

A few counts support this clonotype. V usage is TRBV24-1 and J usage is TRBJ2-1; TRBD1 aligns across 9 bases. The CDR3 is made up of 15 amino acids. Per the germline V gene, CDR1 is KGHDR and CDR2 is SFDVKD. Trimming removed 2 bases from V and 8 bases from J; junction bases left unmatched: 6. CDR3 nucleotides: TGTGCCACCAGTGATTCAGGACAGGGGAAGGATGAGCAGTTCTTC. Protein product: CATSDSGQGKDEQFF.

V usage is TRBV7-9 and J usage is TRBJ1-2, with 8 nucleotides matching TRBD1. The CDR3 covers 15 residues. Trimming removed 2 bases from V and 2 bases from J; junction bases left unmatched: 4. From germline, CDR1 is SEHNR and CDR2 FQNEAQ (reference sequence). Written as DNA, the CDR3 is TGTGCCAGCAGCTTAACCGACAGGGGAAACTATGGCTACACCTTC. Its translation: CASSLTDRGNYGYTF.

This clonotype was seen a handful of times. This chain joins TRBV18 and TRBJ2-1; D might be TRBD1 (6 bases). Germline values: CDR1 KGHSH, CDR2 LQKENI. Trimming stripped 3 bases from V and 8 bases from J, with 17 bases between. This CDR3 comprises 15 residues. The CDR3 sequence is CASSPSGQGLDEQFF. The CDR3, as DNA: TGTGCCAGCTCACCCTCCGGCCAGGGGCTTGATGAGCAGTTCTTC.

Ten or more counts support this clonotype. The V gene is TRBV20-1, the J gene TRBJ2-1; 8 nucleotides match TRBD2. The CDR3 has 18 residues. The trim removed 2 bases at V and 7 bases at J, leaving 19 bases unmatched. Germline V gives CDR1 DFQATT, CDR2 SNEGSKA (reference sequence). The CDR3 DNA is TGCAGTGCTAGATCCATAGGTGGTGGCGGGAGGAAGGGGAATGAGCAGTTCTTC. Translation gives CSARSIGGGGRKGNEQFF.